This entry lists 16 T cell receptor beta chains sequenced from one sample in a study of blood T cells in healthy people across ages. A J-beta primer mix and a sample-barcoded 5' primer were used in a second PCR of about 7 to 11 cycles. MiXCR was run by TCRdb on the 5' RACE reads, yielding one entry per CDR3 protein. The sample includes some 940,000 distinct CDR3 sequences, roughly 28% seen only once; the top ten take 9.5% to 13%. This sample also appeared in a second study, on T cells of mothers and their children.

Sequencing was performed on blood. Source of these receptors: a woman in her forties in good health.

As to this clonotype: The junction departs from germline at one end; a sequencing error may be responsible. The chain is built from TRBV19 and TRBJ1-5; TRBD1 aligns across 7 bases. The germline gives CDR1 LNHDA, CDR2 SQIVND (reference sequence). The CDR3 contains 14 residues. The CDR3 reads CASTTGYSNQPRHF. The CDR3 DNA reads TGTGCCAGTACGACAGGGTATAGCAATCAGCCCCGGCATTTT.

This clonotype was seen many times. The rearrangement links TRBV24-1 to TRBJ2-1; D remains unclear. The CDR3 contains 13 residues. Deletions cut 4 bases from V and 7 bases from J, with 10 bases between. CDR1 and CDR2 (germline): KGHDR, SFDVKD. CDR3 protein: CATSDPNWNEQFF. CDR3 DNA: TGTGCCACCAGTGACCCTAATTGGAATGAGCAGTTCTTC.

The CDR3 here is CASSSFPGAKEETQYF. The CDR3 DNA is TGCGCCAGCAGCTCCTTTCCAGGGGCAAAGGAAGAGACCCAGTACTTC. The V call is TRBV5-1, the J call TRBJ2-5; D may be TRBD1 (6 bases). CDR3 length: 16 residues. Deletions cut 3 bases from V and 3 bases from J, with 18 bases between. Germline values: CDR1 SGHRS, CDR2 YFSETQ.

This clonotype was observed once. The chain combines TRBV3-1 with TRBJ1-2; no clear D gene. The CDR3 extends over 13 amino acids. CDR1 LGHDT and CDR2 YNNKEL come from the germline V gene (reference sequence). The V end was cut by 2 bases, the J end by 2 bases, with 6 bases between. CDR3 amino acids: CASSQLRNYGYTF. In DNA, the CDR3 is TGTGCCAGCAGCCAACTCCGAAACTATGGCTACACCTTC.

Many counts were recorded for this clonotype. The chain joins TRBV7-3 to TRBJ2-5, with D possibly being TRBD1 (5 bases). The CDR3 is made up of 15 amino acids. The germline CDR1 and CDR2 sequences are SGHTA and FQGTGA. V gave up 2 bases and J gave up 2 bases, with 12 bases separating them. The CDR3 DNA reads TGTGCCAGCAGCTTACAGGGTGGCGGACAAGAGACCCAGTACTTC. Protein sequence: CASSLQGGGQETQYF.

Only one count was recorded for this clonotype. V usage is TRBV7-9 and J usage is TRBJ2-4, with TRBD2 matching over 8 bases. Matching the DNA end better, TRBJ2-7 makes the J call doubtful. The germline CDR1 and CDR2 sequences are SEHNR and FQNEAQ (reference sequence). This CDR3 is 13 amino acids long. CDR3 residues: CASQGRGAHEQYF. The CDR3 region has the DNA TGTGCCAGCCAAGGGCGGGGGGCCCACGAGCAGTACTTC.

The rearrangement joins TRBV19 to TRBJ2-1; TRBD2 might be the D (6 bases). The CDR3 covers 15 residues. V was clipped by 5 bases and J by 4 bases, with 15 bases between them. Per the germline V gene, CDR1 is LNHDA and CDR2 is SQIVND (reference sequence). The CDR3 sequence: CASSLPAGGYNEQFF. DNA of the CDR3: TGTGCCAGTAGTCTCCCCGCCGGGGGATACAATGAGCAGTTCTTC. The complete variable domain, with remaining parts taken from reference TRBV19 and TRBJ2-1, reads DGGITQSPKYLFRKEGQNVTLSCEQNLNHDAMYWYRQDPGQGLRLIYYSQIVNDFQKGDIAEGYSVSREKKESFPLTVTSAQKNPTAFYLCASSLPAGGYNEQFFGPGTRLTVL.

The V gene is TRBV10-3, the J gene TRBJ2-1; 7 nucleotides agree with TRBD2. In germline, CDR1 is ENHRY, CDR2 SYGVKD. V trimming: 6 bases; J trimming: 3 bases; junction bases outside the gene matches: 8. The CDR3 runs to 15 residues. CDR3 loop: CAIREPGLRYNEQFF. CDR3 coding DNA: TGTGCCATCAGGGAACCGGGACTACGCTACAATGAGCAGTTCTTC.

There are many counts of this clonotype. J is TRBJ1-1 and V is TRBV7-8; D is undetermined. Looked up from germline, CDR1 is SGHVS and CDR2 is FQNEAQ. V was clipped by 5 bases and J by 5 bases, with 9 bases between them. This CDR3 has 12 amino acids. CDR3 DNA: TGTGCCAGCAGCGCAGGACGGACTGAAGCTTTCTTT. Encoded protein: CASSAGRTEAFF.

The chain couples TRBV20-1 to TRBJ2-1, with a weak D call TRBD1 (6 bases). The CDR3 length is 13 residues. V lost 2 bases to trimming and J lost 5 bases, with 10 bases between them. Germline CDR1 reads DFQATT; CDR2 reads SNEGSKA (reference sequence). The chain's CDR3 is CSARQGPHNEQFF. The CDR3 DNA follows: TGCAGTGCTAGACAGGGGCCCCACAATGAGCAGTTCTTC.

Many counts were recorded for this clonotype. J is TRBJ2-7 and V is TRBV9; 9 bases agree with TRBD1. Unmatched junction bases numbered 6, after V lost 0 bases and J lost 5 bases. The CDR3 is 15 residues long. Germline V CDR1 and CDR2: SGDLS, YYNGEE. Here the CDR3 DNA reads TGTGCCAGCAGCGTAGCTGGGACAGGGCGACACGAGCAGTACTTC. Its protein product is CASSVAGTGRHEQYF. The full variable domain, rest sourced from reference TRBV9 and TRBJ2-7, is DSGVTQTPKHLITATGQRVTLRCSPRSGDLSVYWYQQSLDQGLQFLIQYYNGEERAKGNILERFSAQQFPDLHSELNLSSLELGDSALYFCASSVAGTGRHEQYFGPGTRLTVT.

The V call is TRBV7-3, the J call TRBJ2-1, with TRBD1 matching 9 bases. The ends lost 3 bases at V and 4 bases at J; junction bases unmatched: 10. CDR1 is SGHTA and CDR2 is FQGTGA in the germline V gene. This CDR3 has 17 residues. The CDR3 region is CASSFRTGTGSYNEQFF. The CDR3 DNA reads TGTGCCAGCAGCTTCCGAACCGGGACAGGGTCTTACAATGAGCAGTTCTTC.

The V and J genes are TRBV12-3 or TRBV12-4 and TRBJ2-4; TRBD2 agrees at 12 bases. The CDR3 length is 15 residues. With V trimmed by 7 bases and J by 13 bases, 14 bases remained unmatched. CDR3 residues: CASILGLAGYNEQYF. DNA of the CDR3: TGTGCCAGCATTCTGGGACTAGCGGGTTACAATGAGCAGTACTTC.

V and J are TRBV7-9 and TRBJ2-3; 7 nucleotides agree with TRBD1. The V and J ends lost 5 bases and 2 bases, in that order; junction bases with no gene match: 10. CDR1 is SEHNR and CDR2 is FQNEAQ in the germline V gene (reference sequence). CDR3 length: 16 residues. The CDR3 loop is CASSHSGTELTDTQYF. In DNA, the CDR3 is TGTGCCAGCAGCCACTCCGGGACAGAGCTCACAGATACGCAGTATTTT.

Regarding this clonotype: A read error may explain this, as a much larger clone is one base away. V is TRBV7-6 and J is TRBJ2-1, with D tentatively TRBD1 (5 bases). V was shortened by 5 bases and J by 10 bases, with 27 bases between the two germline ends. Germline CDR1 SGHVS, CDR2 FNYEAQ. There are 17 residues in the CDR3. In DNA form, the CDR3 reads TGTGCCAGCAGCCGCCTCGGACAAAGGAACGGAATCTACGAGCAGTTCTTC. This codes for CASSRLGQRNGIYEQFF.

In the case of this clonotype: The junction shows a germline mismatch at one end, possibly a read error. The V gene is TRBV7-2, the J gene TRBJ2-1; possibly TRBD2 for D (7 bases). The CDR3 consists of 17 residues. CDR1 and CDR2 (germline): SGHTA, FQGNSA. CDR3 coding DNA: TGTGCCAGCAGCTCCCCGAGGGGGGGGCTCTCCTACAATAAGCAGTTCTTC. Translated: CASSSPRGGLSYNKQFF.